This TCR beta chain derives from a study of radiotherapy plus CTLA-4 blockade in lung cancer. The study, taken as a whole, reports: Researchers report tumor-derived TCR clones expanding in blood after radiotherapy plus ipilimumab. It was early blood T cell clone dynamics, with interferon-beta, that reportedly best predicted response.

Sequencing was performed with immunoSEQ multiplex PCR; in TCRdb, only in-frame clones are kept and a portion is missing. The sample has 65,000 to 90,000 clones; roughly 84% are singletons. On this clone itself: Its antigen is unidentified.

The CDR3 length is 15 residues. Germline V gene lookup returns CDR1 MDHEN and CDR2 SYDVKM. Trimming cost V 5 bases and J 0 bases; bases outside gene matches: 3. The study treated chemo-refractory metastatic non-small-cell lung cancer patients with focal radiation plus ipilimumab CTLA-4 blockade. The J gene is TRBJ1-4, the V gene TRBV28, with TRBD1 identical over 7 bases. The input for sequencing was peripheral blood, taken from a patient treated with radiotherapy plus ipilimumab. The TCR was taken from a human donor with non-small cell lung cancer that progressed on radiotherapy plus ipilimumab. CDR3 region: CASSTGQATNEKLFF. CDR3 sequence (DNA): TGTGCCAGCAGTACTGGACAGGCAACTAATGAAAAACTGTTTTTT.